These T cell receptor beta chains were read from a single sample in a study of CD8+CD57+ T cells in acquired aplastic anemia. TCRdb processed the reads anew with MiXCR; each CDR3 protein has one entry. The top ten clones hold more than 0.95% of a sample with some 170,000 distinct CDR3 sequences, around half of them seen once. The sequencing sample was made of sorted CD4+, CD8+, or CD8+CD57+ T cells (not recorded which) from PBMCs. The receptors stem from a human donor with aplastic anemia. CDR3s include the opening cysteine and the closing phenylalanine or tryptophan. Fields, in order: D gene, J gene, V gene, clone size, CDR3 DNA, CDR3 protein. A D gene is named only where the DNA matches it firmly. Clone size appears in some rows only: once, few, many, or a class for an expanded clone.

TRBD1,TRBJ2-7,TRBV7-8,-,TGTGCCAGCGCCAACATCCCAGACAGGGGTGGGTACGAGCAGTACTTC,CASANIPDRGGYEQYF
-,TRBJ2-7,TRBV10-1,-,TGCGCCAGCAGTGAGACAGGGAGAAACTACGAGCAGTACTTC,CASSETGRNYEQYF
-,TRBJ2-5,TRBV7-7,many,TGTGCTAGCAGCCCAAGGACGGGAGAGACCCAGTACTTC,CASSPRTGETQYF
-,TRBJ2-3,TRBV2,many,TGTGCCAGCGGGGGGACAGCTAGCACAGATACGCAGTATTTT,CASGGTASTDTQYF
TRBD2,TRBJ2-7,TRBV7-8,many,TGTGCCAGCAGCAGGACTAGCGGACCCTACGAGCAGTACTTC,CASSRTSGPYEQYF
-,TRBJ2-5,TRBV29-1,few,TGCAGCGTCGCTAACAGGGTCGGGGAGACCCAGTACTTC,CSVANRVGETQYF
-,TRBJ2-7,TRBV2,-,TGTGCCAGCAGTGAAGGCCGGCAGACGGAGCGGTACTTC,CASSEGRQTERYF
-,TRBJ1-4,TRBV15,-,TGTGCCACCAGCAGAGATCGCTGGGCCCGTGAAAAACTGTTTTTT,CATSRDRWAREKLFF
-,TRBJ1-3,TRBV6-2/TRBV6-3,many,TGTGCCAGCACTCTGGACTCTGGAAACACCATATATTTT,CASTLDSGNTIYF
-,TRBJ2-1,TRBV15,-,TGTGCCACCAGCAGAGATTTGGCTAGCTCATATGAGCAGTTCTTC,CATSRDLASSYEQFF
TRBD1,TRBJ1-6,TRBV5-8,-,TGTGCCAGCAGCTTGGGACAGGGGGAATCACCCCTCCACTTT,CASSLGQGESPLHF
-,TRBJ2-3,TRBV12-3/TRBV12-4,many,TGTGCCAGCAGGACACTCAGAGCAGATACGCAGTATTTT,CASRTLRADTQYF
-,TRBJ1-1,TRBV19,few,TGTGCCAGTAGTATCGGGAGGGTGAACACTGAAGCTTTCTTT,CASSIGRVNTEAFF
-,TRBJ2-7,TRBV12-3/TRBV12-4,many,TGTGCCAGCAGCCCAGACCCGCAGGGCCTATACGAGCAGTACTTC,CASSPDPQGLYEQYF
TRBD1,TRBJ1-2,TRBV2,few,TGTGCCAGCATTAGTCCGGGACAGGGCTATGGCTACACCTTC,CASISPGQGYGYTF
TRBD2,TRBJ2-7,TRBV4-1,once,TGCGCCGGCAGCCAAGTGGTACTAGCGAACGAGCAGTACTTC,CAGSQVVLANEQYF
-,TRBJ1-5,TRBV5-8,many,TGTGCCAGCAGCTTGGGCCCGGGGGACCTGCCCCAGCATTTT,CASSLGPGDLPQHF
-,TRBJ1-2,TRBV9,-,TGTGCCAGCACGGGGGAGTTTAACTATGGCTACACCTTC,CASTGEFNYGYTF